Listed below are T cell receptor beta chains from one sample, sequenced in a study of cytomegalovirus exposure and HLA in healthy donors. Produced via immunoSEQ multiplex PCR; TCRdb's table is partial and in-frame only. The sample shows 90,000 to 150,000 clones, around 89% of them seen only once. Sequencing input: PBMCs. Source of these receptors: a woman younger than 35 in good health and CMV-seropositive. CDR3s leave out the opening cysteine and the closing phenylalanine or tryptophan. Each record gives: V gene, CDR3 length, J gene, CDR3 protein.

TRBV27	13	TRBJ1-5	ASLLIIYSNQPQH
TRBV18	13	TRBJ2-3	ASSPPGKLRATQY
TRBV18	11	TRBJ1-2	ASSPLGVDGYT
TRBV30	14	TRBJ1-2	AWRPQPGTGGWGYT
TRBV5-1	12	TRBJ1-1	ASSLGPLNTEAF
TRBV6-5	10	TRBJ2-3	ASSYEGDTQY
TRBV9	20	TRBJ1-5	ASSVEGPHGTDDCFSNQPQH
TRBV5-1	12	TRBJ2-3	ASSGGTGRDTQY
TRBV7-9	15	TRBJ2-1	ASSVRSTSGINNEQF
TRBV9	13	TRBJ1-4	ASSVAWGTNEKLF
TRBV7-9	15	TRBJ2-1	ASSLGGDRARGFEQF
TRBV5-6	16	TRBJ2-1	ASSLLSLRDAAYNEQF
TRBV19	12	TRBJ1-1	ASKEQIMNTEAF
TRBV30	9	TRBJ1-1	AWFWGVEAF
TRBV6-6	11	TRBJ1-2	ASSYSPGQGYT
TRBV7-2	13	TRBJ2-1	ASSRQGSSYNEQF
TRBV5-1	10	TRBJ1-1	ASSPPEGITF
TRBV19	14	TRBJ2-6	ASSILGYSGANVLT
TRBV10-3	15	TRBJ1-5	AISEYAGGGSNQPQH
TRBV12-5	12	TRBJ1-2	ASGWGGANYGYT
TRBV6-1	9	TRBJ2-7	ASSKPYEQY
TRBV9	13	TRBJ2-7	ASSVSGQGPYEQY
TRBV10-3	10	TRBJ2-3	AISERGGTQY
TRBV6-6	12	TRBJ2-1	ASGGGGTYNEQF
TRBV7-8	13	TRBJ2-1	ASSRSEDSYNEQF
TRBV15	14	TRBJ1-2	ATSSLDRGTFYGYT
TRBV5-1	12	TRBJ2-7	ASSLGEGYSEQY
TRBV11-2	14	TRBJ2-3	ASSSSSGGAEDTQY
TRBV5-4	15	TRBJ2-5	AGSLGARDRGAKTQY
TRBV2	12	TRBJ1-1	ASRIGGLNTEAF
TRBV29-1	11	TRBJ2-5	SVVADIQETQY
TRBV2	14	TRBJ2-1	ASRPGPAGGYNEQF
TRBV6-5	11	TRBJ1-5	ASSPRGNQPQH
TRBV19	13	TRBJ2-3	ASRKQQGPTDTQY
TRBV15	17	TRBJ2-1	ATSSAGTSGRATYNEQF
TRBV7-9	10	TRBJ2-7	ASGRGSREQY
TRBV29-1	12	TRBJ2-5	SGRQGALEETQY
TRBV6-5	12	TRBJ2-7	ASSPGGHSYEQY
TRBV4-2	9	TRBJ1-1	ASSQGQEAF
TRBV5-4	12	TRBJ1-2	ASSQRTGLGGYT
TRBV11-3	14	TRBJ2-7	ASSPKTSTASYEQY
TRBV11-2	11	TRBJ2-7	ASSTGGPYEQY
TRBV15	11	TRBJ1-5	ATSNLNAQPQH
TRBV4-1	12	TRBJ2-5	ASSLLGGQETQY